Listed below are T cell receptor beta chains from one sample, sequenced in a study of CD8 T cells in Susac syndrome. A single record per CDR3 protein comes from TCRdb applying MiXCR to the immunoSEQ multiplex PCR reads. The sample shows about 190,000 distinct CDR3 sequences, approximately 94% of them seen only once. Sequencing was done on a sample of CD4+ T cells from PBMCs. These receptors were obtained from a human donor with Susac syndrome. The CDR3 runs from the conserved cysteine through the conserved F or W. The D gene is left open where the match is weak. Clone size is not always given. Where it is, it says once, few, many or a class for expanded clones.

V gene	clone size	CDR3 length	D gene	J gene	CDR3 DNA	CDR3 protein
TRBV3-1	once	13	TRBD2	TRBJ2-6	TGTGCATCGGGGGGCTCTGGGGCCAACGTCCTGACTTTC	CASGGSGANVLTF
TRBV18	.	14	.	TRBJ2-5	TGTGCCAGCTCACTCGACCCTTCGGGGGAGACCCAGTACTTC	CASSLDPSGETQYF
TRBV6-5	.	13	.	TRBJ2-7	TGTGCCAGCAGTAGGGACATCGACTACGAGCAGTACTTC	CASSRDIDYEQYF
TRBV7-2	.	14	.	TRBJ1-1	TGTGCCAGCAGCACGGGACCGCCGAACACTGAAGCTTTCTTT	CASSTGPPNTEAFF
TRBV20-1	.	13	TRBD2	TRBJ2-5	TGCAGTGGCAAGCGGGGCCAGAAAGAGACCCAGTACTTC	CSGKRGQKETQYF
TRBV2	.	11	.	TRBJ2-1	TGTGCCAGCAGTGCTTACAATGAGCAGTTCTTC	CASSAYNEQFF
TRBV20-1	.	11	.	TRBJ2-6	TGCAGTGTCTCTGGGGCCAACGTCCTGACTTTC	CSVSGANVLTF
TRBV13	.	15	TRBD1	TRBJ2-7	TGTGCCAGCAGCCCCTTGGGAGACAGGGTCTACGAGCAGTACTTC	CASSPLGDRVYEQYF
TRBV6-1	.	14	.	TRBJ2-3	TGTGCCAGCACAGGGGAGGCGGGCACAGATACGCAGTATTTT	CASTGEAGTDTQYF
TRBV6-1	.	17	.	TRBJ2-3	TGTGCCAGCAGTGAAAACCCTGGGGGGAGTAGCACAGATACGCAGTATTTT	CASSENPGGSSTDTQYF
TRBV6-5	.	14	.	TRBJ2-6	TGTGCCAGCAGAGTAGCTACTGGGGCCAACGTCCTGACTTTC	CASRVATGANVLTF
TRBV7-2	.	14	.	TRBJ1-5	TGTGCCAGCAGCCCCACAGCTAGCAATCAGCCCCAGCATTTT	CASSPTASNQPQHF
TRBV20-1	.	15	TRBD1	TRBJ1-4	TGCAGTGCTAGAGAACCAACAGGGGGAGAAGAAAAACTGTTTTTT	CSAREPTGGEEKLFF
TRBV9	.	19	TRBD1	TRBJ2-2	TGTGCCAGCAGCGTAGAAGTTTGGGGGGGACAGGGACCTACCGGGGAGCTGTTTTTT	CASSVEVWGGQGPTGELFF
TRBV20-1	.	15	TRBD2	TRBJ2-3	TGCAGTGCCTACGGGACTAGCGGGGCCACAGATACGCAGTATTTT	CSAYGTSGATDTQYF
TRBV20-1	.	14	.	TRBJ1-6	TGCAGTGCTAGCATCGCCAGGGAGGCTTCACCCCTCCACTTT	CSASIAREASPLHF
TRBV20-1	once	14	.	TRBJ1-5	TGCAGTGCTAGAGTTTTGGGGTGGGGTGGAACCCAGCATTTT	CSARVLGWGGTQHF
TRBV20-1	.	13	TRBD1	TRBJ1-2	TGCAGTGCTAGCCCCGGGACAGGCTATGGCTACACCTTC	CSASPGTGYGYTF
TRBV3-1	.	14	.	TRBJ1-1	TGTGCCAGCAGCCAAGGATTTACTCTAAATGAAGCTTTCTTT	CASSQGFTLNEAFF
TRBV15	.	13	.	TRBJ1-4	TGTGCCACCGCTTCAGGGGAATCGGAAAAACTGTTTTTT	CATASGESEKLFF
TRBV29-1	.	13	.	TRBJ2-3	TGCAGCGTGGACCGTGGGGGGAAGGATACGCAGTATTTT	CSVDRGGKDTQYF
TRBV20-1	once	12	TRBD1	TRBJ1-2	TGCAGTGCCCGACAGGGAAACTATGGCTACACCTTC	CSARQGNYGYTF
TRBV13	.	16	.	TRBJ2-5	TGTGCCAGCTCGAGACCGGGACCACAAGGACGAGAGACCCAGTACTTC	CASSRPGPQGRETQYF
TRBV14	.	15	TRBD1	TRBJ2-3	TGTGCCAGCAGTGCGGACAGGGTTTTCACAGATACGCAGTATTTT	CASSADRVFTDTQYF
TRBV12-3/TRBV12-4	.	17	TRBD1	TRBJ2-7	TGTGCCAGCAGTTTAGCTATGGGACAGAGGAGCTCCTACGAGCAGTACTTC	CASSLAMGQRSSYEQYF
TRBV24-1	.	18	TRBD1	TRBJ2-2	TGTGCCACCAGTGATTCTGGACAGGGAAATTTGAACACCGGGGAGCTGTTTTTT	CATSDSGQGNLNTGELFF
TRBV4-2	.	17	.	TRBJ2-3	TGTGCCAGCAGCCAAGATAAAGGGGCGGCCAACACAGATACGCAGTATTTT	CASSQDKGAANTDTQYF
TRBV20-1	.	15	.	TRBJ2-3	TGCAGTGCTGAAGGGTCTAGCCGGGGGGCCGATACGCAGTATTTT	CSAEGSSRGADTQYF
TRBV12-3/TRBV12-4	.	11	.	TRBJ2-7	TGTGCCAGCAGCCTCCGGGGACAGCAGTACTTC	CASSLRGQQYF
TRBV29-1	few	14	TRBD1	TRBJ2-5	TGCAGCGTAATCCGGGACAGGGGCCAAGAGACCCAGTACTTC	CSVIRDRGQETQYF
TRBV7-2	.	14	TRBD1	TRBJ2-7	TGTGCCAGCAGCTCCCGGACAGGGAGACCCGAGCAGTACTTC	CASSSRTGRPEQYF
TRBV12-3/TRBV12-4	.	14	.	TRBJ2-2	TGTGCCAGCAGTTGGGGACGGGGCAGAGGGGAGCTGTTTTTT	CASSWGRGRGELFF
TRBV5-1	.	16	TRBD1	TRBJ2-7	TGCGCCAGCTCCATCACACCGGGACAGGGAATTTACGAGCAGTACTTC	CASSITPGQGIYEQYF
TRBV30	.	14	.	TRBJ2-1	TGTGCCTGGACTACACGGGTATCCTACAATGAGCAGTTCTTC	CAWTTRVSYNEQFF
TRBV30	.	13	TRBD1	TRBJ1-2	TGTGCCTGGAGCGAGATGACAGGGACCGGCTACACCTTC	CAWSEMTGTGYTF
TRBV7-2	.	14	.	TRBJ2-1	TGTGCCAGCAGCCCTCAGGGGTCTGGGAATGAGCAGTTCTTC	CASSPQGSGNEQFF
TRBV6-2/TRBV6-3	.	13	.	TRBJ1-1	TGTGCCAGCGAAGGGACGGCGGGAGCTGAAGCTTTCTTT	CASEGTAGAEAFF
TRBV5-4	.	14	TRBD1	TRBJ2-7	TGTGCCAGCAGCTTAGACAGGGGGTTCTACGAGCAGTACTTC	CASSLDRGFYEQYF
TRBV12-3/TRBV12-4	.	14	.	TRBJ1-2	TGTGCCAGCAGCCCGGCCCCCCTTAACTATGGCTACACCTTC	CASSPAPLNYGYTF
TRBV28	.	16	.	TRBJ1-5	TGTGCCAGCAGTTTGCGACCGGGACATCTTTCAGAGCCCCAGCATTTT	CASSLRPGHLSEPQHF
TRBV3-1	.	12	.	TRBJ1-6	TGTGCCAGCAGCCAAAATTTCTCACCCCTCCACTTT	CASSQNFSPLHF
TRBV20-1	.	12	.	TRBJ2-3	TGCAGTGCTAGAGGGGACCAGAATACGCAGTATTTT	CSARGDQNTQYF
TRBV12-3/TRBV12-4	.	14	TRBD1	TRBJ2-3	TGTGCCAGCAGACTACAGGGGGCCAGAGATACGCAGTATTTT	CASRLQGARDTQYF
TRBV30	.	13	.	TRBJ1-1	TGTGCCTGGAGGGGAGGGGTCGTCAGTGAAGCTTTCTTT	CAWRGGVVSEAFF
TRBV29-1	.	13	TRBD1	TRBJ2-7	TGCAGCGTTGAAGGGACAGGGGGTTACGAGCAGTACTTC	CSVEGTGGYEQYF
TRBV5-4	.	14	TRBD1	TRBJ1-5	TGTGCCAGCAGCCGACAGGGTGTGAACCAGCCCCAGCATTTT	CASSRQGVNQPQHF
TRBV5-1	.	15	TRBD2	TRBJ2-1	TGCGCCAGCAACGGACTAGCGGGGGCATACAATGAGCAGTTCTTC	CASNGLAGAYNEQFF
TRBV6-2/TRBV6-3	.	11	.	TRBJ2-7	TGTGCCAGCAGTTATGCCTACGAGCAGTACTTC	CASSYAYEQYF
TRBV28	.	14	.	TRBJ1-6	TGTGCCAGCAGGGTGGGACACCAAAATTCACCCCTCCACTTT	CASRVGHQNSPLHF
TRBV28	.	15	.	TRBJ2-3	TGTGCCAGCTTGGGCCCCCGACAGAGCACAGATACGCAGTATTTT	CASLGPRQSTDTQYF
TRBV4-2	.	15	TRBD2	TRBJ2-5	TGTGCCAGCAGCCAAGTTACGGGGGGGTCAGAGACCCAGTACTTC	CASSQVTGGSETQYF
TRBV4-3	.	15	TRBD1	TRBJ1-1	TGCGCCAGCAGCCAAGGGTCGGGAACAGGGGGTGAAGCTTTCTTT	CASSQGSGTGGEAFF